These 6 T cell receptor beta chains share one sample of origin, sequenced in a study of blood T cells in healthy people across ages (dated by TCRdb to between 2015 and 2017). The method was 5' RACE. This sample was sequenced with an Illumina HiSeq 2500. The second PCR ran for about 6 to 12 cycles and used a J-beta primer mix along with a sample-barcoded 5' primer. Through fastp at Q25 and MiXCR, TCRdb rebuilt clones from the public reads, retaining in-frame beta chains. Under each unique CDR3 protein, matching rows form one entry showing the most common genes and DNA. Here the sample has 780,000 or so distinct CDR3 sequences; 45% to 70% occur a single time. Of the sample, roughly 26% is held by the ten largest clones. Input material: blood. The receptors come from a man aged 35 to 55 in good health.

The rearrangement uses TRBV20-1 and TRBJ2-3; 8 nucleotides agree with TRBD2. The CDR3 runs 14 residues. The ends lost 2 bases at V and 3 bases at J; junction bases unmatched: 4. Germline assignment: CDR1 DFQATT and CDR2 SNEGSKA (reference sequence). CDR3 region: CSARWPSGTDTQYF. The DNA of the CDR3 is TGCAGTGCTAGATGGCCTAGCGGGACAGATACGCAGTATTTT.

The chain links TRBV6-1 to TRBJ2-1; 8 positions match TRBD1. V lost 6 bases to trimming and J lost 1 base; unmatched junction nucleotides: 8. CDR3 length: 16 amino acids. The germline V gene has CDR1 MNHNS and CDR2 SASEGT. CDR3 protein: CASSISTGASYNEQFF. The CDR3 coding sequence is TGTGCCAGCAGCATCTCGACAGGGGCATCCTACAATGAGCAGTTCTTC.

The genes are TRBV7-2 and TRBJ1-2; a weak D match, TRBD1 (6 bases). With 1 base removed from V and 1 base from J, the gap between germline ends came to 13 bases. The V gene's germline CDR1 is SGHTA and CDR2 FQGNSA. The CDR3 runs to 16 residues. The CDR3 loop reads CASSLVPRTVNYGYTF. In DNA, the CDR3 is TGTGCCAGCAGCTTAGTACCCAGGACAGTTAACTATGGCTACACCTTC.

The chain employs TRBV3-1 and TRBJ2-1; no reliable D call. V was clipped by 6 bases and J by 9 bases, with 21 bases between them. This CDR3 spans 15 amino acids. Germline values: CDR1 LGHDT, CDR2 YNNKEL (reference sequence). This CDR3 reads CASRSTDSSRSEQFF. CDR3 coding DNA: TGTGCCAGCAGGTCTACCGACTCGTCCAGAAGTGAGCAGTTCTTC.

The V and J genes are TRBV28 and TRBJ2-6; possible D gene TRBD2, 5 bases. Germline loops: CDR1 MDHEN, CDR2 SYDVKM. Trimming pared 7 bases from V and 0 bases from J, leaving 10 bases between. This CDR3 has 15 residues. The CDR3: CASNLGGSGANVLTF. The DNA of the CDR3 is TGTGCCAGCAACCTAGGAGGCTCTGGGGCCAACGTCCTGACTTTC. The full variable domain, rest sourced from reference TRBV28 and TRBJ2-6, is DVKVTQSSRYLVKRTGEKVFLECVQDMDHENMFWYRQDPGLGLRLIYFSYDVKMKEKGDIPEGYSVSREKKERFSLILESASTNQTSMYLCASNLGGSGANVLTFGAGSRLTVL.

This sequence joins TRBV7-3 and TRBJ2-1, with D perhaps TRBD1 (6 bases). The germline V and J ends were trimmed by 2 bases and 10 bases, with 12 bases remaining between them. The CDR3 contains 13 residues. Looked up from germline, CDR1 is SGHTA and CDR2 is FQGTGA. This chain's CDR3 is CASSLLTGKEQFF. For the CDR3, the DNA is TGTGCCAGCAGCTTATTGACAGGCAAGGAGCAGTTCTTC.